This TCR beta chain originates from a study of chemoradiotherapy in HPV16-positive cancers. Study context: Candidate HPV-specific clones and shared TCR motifs came from a couple of HPV16-positive patients.

Produced via immunoSEQ multiplex PCR; TCRdb's table is partial and in-frame only. Of fewer than 18,000 clones listed, roughly 79% are singletons. With respect to this clone: The antigen is not known.

Study-wide results and caveats: Only a couple of HPV16-positive patients supplied the functional HPV-specificity definition.

The CDR3 contains 17 residues. Germline V lookup: CDR1 LNHNV, CDR2 YYDKDF (reference sequence). V was clipped by 1 base and J by 5 bases, with 18 bases between them. The chain joins TRBV15 to TRBJ2-1, with a possible D match to TRBD1 (7 bases). The clonotype originates from a human donor with HPV-associated anogenital cancer. Sampling was performed from a patient who underwent chemoradiotherapy. The CDR3 is CATSRGRGTDRNNEQFF. In nucleotides, the CDR3 is TGTGCCACCAGCAGAGGCCGCGGGACAGATCGAAACAATGAGCAGTTCTTC. Combining the CDR3 with reference TRBV15 and TRBJ2-1 gives the whole variable domain DAMVIQNPRYQVTQFGKPVTLSCSQTLNHNVMYWYQQKSSQAPKLLFHYYDKDFNNEADTPDNFQSRRPNTSFCFLDIRSPGLGDTAMYLCATSRGRGTDRNNEQFFGPGTRLTVL.